The 10 T cell receptor beta chains listed next were all sequenced from one sample in a study of T cells after yellow fever vaccination. MiXCR was run by TCRdb on the 5' RACE reads, yielding one entry per CDR3 protein. Of 300,000 to 400,000 distinct CDR3 sequences detected, around an eighth appear once; the ten largest clones hold 2.5% to 4%. Sequences were derived from CD4+ T cells sorted from PBMCs, sampled 15 days after the yellow fever booster vaccination. Receptors originate from a man in his late teens or twenties who received the YFV17D yellow fever vaccine.

This clonotype has only a few counts. The chain recombines TRBV5-1 with TRBJ1-2, with 10 bases that match TRBD1. Germline CDR1 is SGHRS and CDR2 is YFSETQ. V lost 4 bases, J lost 1 base, and 10 bases stayed unmatched. This CDR3 contains 17 residues. This chain's CDR3 is CASSDGTGEMFNYGYTF. CDR3 nucleotides: TGCGCCAGCAGCGACGGGACAGGGGAGATGTTTAACTATGGCTACACCTTC.

The chain is built from TRBV5-5 and TRBJ1-2; D remains unclear. V shed 1 base and J shed 3 bases, with 13 bases lying between them. The CDR3 has 15 amino acids. Germline V lookup: CDR1 SGHKS, CDR2 YYEKEE (reference sequence). CDR3 nucleotides: TGTGCCAGCAGCTTGTGGTCGGGGAACGACTATGGCTACACCTTC. The encoded protein is CASSLWSGNDYGYTF.

This clonotype occurred a few times. The chain uses TRBV6-4 and TRBJ2-3, with TRBD2 matching 9 bases. V gave up 3 bases and J gave up 6 bases; unmatched junction bases: 7. Germline V gives CDR1 MRHNA, CDR2 SNTAGT. The CDR3 loop spans 15 amino acids. The CDR3, as DNA: TGTGCCAGCAGTGAGAGCGGGGGGTTTTTCGATACGCAGTATTTT. This gives the protein CASSESGGFFDTQYF.

The sample holds many counts of this clonotype. The chain links TRBV10-3 to TRBJ1-2; D ambiguous. Per the germline V gene, CDR1 is ENHRY and CDR2 is SYGVKD. V lost 7 bases, J lost 2 bases, and 14 bases lay in between. The length of the CDR3 is 14 residues. The chain's CDR3 is CAINPDGSNYGYTF. In DNA, the CDR3 is TGTGCCATCAACCCCGACGGATCCAACTATGGCTACACCTTC.

In this sample, this clonotype turned up many times. The chain carries TRBV7-9 and TRBJ1-3, with D uncertain. The ends were cut back, 2 bases at V and 3 bases at J, with 8 bases in the middle. Germline V gene sequence: CDR1 SEHNR, CDR2 FQNEAQ (reference sequence). CDR3 length: 14 residues. The CDR3 is CASSLFQDGNTIYF. CDR3 in DNA: TGTGCCAGCAGCTTATTCCAGGATGGAAACACCATATATTTT.

The sample holds a few counts of this clonotype. This chain links TRBV11-2 with TRBJ1-1; possible D gene TRBD1, 6 bases. Trimming left V 1 base short and J 1 base short, with 22 bases between. The CDR3 runs to 19 residues. Germline assignment: CDR1 SGHAT and CDR2 FQNNGV. DNA for the CDR3: TGTGCCAGCAGCTTAGCCTCGAGGGGCGGGTGGACAGCGAACACTGAAGCTTTCTTT. Its translation: CASSLASRGGWTANTEAFF.

This clonotype has a handful of counts. The V and J genes are TRBV11-2 and TRBJ2-7, with 12 bases fitting TRBD2. J was trimmed by 1 base and V by 3 bases; bases with no gene match: 10. Germline V lookup: CDR1 SGHAT, CDR2 FQNNGV. The CDR3 is 18 amino acids. The CDR3 coding sequence is TGTGCCAGCAGCTTCTGGACTAGCGGGGCCTCCTATTCCTACGAGCAGTACTTC. Encoded protein: CASSFWTSGASYSYEQYF.

The chain recombines TRBV3-1 with TRBJ1-5, with D uncertain. The CDR3 consists of 13 residues. V was clipped by 2 bases and J by 6 bases, with 8 bases between them. Per germline, CDR1 LGHDT and CDR2 YNNKEL (reference sequence). For the CDR3, the DNA is TGTGCCAGCAGCCAACACCAAATTCAGCCCCAGCATTTT. Protein sequence: CASSQHQIQPQHF. The full variable domain, its missing parts supplied by reference TRBV3-1 and TRBJ1-5, is DTAVSQTPKYLVTQMGNDKSIKCEQNLGHDTMYWYKQDSKKFLKIMFSYNNKELIINETVPNRFSPKSPDKAHLNLHINSLELGDSAVYFCASSQHQIQPQHFGDGTRLSIL.

V is TRBV27 and J is TRBJ2-5, with D possibly being TRBD1 (6 bases). The germline V gene has CDR1 MNHEY and CDR2 SMNVEV (reference sequence). V lost 5 bases to trimming and J lost 4 bases, with 17 bases between them. This CDR3 has 15 residues. CDR3 nucleotide sequence: TGTGCCAGCAGTCTCACAGGGACGGCGGGAGAGACCCAGTACTTC. The encoded protein is CASSLTGTAGETQYF.

This clonotype was detected many times. This rearrangement joins TRBV10-3 to TRBJ2-3, with TRBD1 matching 7 bases. Trimming took 7 bases from V and 3 from J; bases not matched to a gene: 4. Germline V gene lookup returns CDR1 ENHRY and CDR2 SYGVKD. This CDR3 spans 13 amino acids. CDR3 DNA sequence: TGTGCCATCAAGGGCAGGGGGACAGATACGCAGTATTTT. This translates into CAIKGRGTDTQYF.